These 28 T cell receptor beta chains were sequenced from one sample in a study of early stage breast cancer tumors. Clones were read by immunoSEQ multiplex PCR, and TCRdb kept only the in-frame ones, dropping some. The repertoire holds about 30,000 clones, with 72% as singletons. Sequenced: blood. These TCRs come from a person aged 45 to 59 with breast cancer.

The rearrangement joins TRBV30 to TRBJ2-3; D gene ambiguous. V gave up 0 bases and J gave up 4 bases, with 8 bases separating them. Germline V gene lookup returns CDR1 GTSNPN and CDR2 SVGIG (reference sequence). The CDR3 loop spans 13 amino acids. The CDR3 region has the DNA TGTGCCTGGAGTGTAGGGATTGCAGATACGCAGTATTTT. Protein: CAWSVGIADTQYF.

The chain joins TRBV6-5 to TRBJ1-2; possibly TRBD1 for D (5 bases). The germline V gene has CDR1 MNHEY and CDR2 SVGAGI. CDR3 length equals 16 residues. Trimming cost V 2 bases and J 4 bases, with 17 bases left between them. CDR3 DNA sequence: TGTGCCAGCAGTTACCAAGGGTCCGACAGTGGCTATGGCTACACCTTC. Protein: CASSYQGSDSGYGYTF.

For the CDR3, the DNA is TGTGCCAGCAGCCAAGGTCAAGCGGGGGCCTACGAGCAGTACTTC. Translated: CASSQGQAGAYEQYF. V is TRBV4-2 and J is TRBJ2-7, with 8 nucleotides matching TRBD2. Germline V CDR1 and CDR2: LGHNA, YNFKEQ. The CDR3 runs to 15 residues. The V segment lost 1 base and the J segment 2 bases; nucleotides outside the gene matches: 4.

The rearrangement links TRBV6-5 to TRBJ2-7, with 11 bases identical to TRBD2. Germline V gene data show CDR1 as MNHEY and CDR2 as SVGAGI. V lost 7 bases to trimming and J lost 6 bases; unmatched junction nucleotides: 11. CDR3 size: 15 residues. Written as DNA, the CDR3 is TGTGCCAGCACCCCCCTGAGTACTAGCGGGAGCGAGCAGTACTTC. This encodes CASTPLSTSGSEQYF.

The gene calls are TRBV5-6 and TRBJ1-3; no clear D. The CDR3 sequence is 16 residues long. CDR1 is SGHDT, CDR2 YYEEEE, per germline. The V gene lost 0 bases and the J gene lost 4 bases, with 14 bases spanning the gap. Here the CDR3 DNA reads TGTGCCAGCAGCTTGGCACGGGGTATTGGAGGAAACACCATATATTTT. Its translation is CASSLARGIGGNTIYF.

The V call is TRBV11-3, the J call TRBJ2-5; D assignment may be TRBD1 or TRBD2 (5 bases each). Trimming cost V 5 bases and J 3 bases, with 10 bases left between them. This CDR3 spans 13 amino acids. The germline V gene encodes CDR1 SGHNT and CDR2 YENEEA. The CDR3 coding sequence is TGTGCCAGCAGCGGAGTGGGGGAAGAGACCCAGTACTTC. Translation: CASSGVGEETQYF.

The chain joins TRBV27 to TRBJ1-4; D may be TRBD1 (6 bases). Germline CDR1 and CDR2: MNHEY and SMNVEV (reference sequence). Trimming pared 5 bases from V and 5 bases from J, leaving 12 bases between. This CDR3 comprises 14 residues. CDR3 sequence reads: CASSLTGRNEKLFF. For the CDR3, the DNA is TGTGCCAGCAGTCTAACAGGGAGAAATGAAAAACTGTTTTTT.

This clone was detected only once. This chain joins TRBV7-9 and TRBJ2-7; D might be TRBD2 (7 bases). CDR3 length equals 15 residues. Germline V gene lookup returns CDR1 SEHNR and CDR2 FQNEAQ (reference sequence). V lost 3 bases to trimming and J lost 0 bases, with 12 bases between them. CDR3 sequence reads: CASSFRGAHSYEQYF. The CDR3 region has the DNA TGTGCCAGCAGCTTTCGGGGGGCCCACTCCTACGAGCAGTACTTC. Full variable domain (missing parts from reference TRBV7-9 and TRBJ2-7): DTGVSQNPRHKITKRGQNVTFRCDPISEHNRLYWYRQTLGQGPEFLTYFQNEAQLEKSRLLSDRFSAERPKGSFSTLEIQRTEQGDSAMYLCASSFRGAHSYEQYFGPGTRLTVT.

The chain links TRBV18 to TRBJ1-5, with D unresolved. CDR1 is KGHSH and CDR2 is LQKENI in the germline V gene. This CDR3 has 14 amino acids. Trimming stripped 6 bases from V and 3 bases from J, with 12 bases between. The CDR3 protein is CASSPDGVNQPQHF. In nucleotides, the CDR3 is TGTGCCAGCTCCCCGGACGGGGTCAATCAGCCCCAGCATTTT. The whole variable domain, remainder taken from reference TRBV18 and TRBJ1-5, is NAGVMQNPRHLVRRRGQEARLRCSPMKGHSHVYWYRQLPEEGLKFMVYLQKENIIDESGMPKERFSAEFPKEGPSILRIQQVVRGDSAAYFCASSPDGVNQPQHFGDGTRLSIL.

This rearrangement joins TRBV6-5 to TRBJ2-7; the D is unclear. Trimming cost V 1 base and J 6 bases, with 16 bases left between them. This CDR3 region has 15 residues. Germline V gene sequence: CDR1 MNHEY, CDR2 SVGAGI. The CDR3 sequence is CASSYYVPPAGEQYF. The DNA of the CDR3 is TGTGCCAGCAGTTACTATGTACCCCCCGCAGGCGAGCAGTACTTC.

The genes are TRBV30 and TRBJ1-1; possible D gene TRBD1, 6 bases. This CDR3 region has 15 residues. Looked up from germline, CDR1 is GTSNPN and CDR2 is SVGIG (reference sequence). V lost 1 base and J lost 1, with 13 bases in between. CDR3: CAWSALDSWNTEAFF. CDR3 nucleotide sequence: TGTGCCTGGAGTGCTTTGGACAGTTGGAACACTGAAGCTTTCTTT. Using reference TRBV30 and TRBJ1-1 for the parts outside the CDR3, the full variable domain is SQTIHQWPATLVQPVGSPLSLECTVEGTSNPNLYWYRQAAGRGLQLLFYSVGIGQISSEVPQNLSASRPQDRQFILSSKKLLLSDSGFYLCAWSALDSWNTEAFFGQGTRLTVV.

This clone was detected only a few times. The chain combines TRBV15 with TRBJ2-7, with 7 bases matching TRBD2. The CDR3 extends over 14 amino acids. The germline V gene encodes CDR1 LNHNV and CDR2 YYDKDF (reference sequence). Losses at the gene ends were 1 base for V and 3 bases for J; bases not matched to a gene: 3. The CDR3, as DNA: TGTGCCACCAGCAGAGCGTCTAGCGGCTACGAGCAGTACTTC. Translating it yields CATSRASSGYEQYF.

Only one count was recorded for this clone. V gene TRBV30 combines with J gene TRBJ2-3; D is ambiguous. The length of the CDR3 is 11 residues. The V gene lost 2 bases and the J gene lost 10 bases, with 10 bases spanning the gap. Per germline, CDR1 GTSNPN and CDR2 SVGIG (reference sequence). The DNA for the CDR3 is TGTGCCTGGAGTCCCTCGTCGGCGCAGTATTTT. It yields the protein CAWSPSSAQYF.

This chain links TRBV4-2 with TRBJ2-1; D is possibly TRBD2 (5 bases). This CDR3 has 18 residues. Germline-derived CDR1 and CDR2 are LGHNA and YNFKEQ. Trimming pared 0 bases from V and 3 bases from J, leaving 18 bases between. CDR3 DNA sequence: TGTGCCAGCAGCCAAGATTATGGAGGCGCGGCAGTCTACAATGAGCAGTTCTTC. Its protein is CASSQDYGGAAVYNEQFF.

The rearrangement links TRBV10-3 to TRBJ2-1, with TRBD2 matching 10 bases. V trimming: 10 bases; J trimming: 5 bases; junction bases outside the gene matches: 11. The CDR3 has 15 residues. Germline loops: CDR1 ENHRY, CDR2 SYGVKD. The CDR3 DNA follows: TGTGCCACCTCCCTCCTAGCGGGAGCGAACAATGAGCAGTTCTTC. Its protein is CATSLLAGANNEQFF.

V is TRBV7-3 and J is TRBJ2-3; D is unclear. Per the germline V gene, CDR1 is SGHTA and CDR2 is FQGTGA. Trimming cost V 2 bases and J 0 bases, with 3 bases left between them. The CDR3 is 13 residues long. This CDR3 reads CASSLGSTDTQYF. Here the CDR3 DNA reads TGTGCCAGCAGCTTAGGAAGCACAGATACGCAGTATTTT.

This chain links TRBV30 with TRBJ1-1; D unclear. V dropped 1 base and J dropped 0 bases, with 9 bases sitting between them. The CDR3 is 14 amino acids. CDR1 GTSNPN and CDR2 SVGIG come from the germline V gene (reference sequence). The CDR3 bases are TGTGCCTGGAGTGATACAACAGTGAACACTGAAGCTTTCTTT. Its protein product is CAWSDTTVNTEAFF. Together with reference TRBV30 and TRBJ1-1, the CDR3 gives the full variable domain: SQTIHQWPATLVQPVGSPLSLECTVEGTSNPNLYWYRQAAGRGLQLLFYSVGIGQISSEVPQNLSASRPQDRQFILSSKKLLLSDSGFYLCAWSDTTVNTEAFFGQGTRLTVV.

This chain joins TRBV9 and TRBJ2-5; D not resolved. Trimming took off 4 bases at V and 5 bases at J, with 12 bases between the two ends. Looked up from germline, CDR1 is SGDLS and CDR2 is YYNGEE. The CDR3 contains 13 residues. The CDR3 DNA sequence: TGTGCCAGCAGCCCCCCTCTAGAGGAGACCCAGTACTTC. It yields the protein CASSPPLEETQYF.

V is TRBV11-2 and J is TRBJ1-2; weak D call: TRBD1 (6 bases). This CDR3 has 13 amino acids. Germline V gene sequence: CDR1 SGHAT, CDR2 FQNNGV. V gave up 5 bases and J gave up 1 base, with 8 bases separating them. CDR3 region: CASSEDSNYGYTF. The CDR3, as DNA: TGTGCCAGCAGCGAGGACAGTAACTATGGCTACACCTTC.

CDR3 residues: CAWSVRGGQAYEQYF. In DNA form, the CDR3 reads TGTGCCTGGAGTGTACGGGGGGGACAGGCCTACGAGCAGTACTTC. The rearrangement links TRBV30 to TRBJ2-7, with D possibly being TRBD1 or TRBD2 (8 bases each). V gave up 0 bases and J gave up 2 bases, with 14 bases separating them. This CDR3 contains 15 residues. Germline V CDR1 and CDR2: GTSNPN, SVGIG (reference sequence). The full variable domain, in which reference TRBV30 and TRBJ2-7 provide the parts outside the CDR3, is SQTIHQWPATLVQPVGSPLSLECTVEGTSNPNLYWYRQAAGRGLQLLFYSVGIGQISSEVPQNLSASRPQDRQFILSSKKLLLSDSGFYLCAWSVRGGQAYEQYFGPGTRLTVT.

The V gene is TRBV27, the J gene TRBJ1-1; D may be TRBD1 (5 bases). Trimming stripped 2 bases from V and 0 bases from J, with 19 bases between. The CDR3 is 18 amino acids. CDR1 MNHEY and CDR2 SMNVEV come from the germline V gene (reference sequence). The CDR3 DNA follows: TGTGCCAGCAGTTTAGGCAGGGTAAATAGTCGAATGAACACTGAAGCTTTCTTT. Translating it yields CASSLGRVNSRMNTEAFF.

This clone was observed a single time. CDR3 region: CARSFQRSYEQYF. In nucleotides, the CDR3 is TGTGCCAGAAGCTTCCAGCGATCCTACGAGCAGTACTTC. V is TRBV5-3 and J is TRBJ2-7; D is unclear. TRBV5-3 is noted as an ORF with a role that remains uncertain. Trimming took 2 bases from V and 1 from J, leaving 7 bases between them. This CDR3 is built from 13 residues.

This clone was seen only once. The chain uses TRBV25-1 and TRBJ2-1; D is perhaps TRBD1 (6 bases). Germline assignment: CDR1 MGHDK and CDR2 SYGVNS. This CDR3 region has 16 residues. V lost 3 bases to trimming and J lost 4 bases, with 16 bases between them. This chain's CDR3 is CASSDQTGFRYNEQFF. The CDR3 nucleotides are TGTGCCAGCAGTGACCAAACAGGGTTCAGATACAATGAGCAGTTCTTC.

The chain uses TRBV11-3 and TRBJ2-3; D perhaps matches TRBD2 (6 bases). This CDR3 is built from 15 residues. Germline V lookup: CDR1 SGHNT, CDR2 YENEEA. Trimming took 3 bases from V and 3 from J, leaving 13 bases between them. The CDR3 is CASSLFGGPTDTQYF. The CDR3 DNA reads TGTGCCAGCAGCTTGTTCGGAGGGCCAACAGATACGCAGTATTTT.

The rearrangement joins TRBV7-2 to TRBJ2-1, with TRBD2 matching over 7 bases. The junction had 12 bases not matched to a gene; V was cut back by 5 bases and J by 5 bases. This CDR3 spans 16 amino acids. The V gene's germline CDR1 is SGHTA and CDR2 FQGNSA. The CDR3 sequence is CASSLLSGVIHNEQFF. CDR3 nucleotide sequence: TGTGCCAGCAGCCTACTAAGCGGGGTCATCCACAATGAGCAGTTCTTC.

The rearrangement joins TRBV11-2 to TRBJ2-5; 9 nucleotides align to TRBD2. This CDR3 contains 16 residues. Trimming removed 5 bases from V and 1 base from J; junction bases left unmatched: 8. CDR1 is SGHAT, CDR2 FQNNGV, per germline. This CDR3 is CASSPLAGAPQETQYF. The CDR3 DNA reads TGTGCCAGCAGCCCTTTAGCGGGAGCCCCCCAAGAGACCCAGTACTTC.

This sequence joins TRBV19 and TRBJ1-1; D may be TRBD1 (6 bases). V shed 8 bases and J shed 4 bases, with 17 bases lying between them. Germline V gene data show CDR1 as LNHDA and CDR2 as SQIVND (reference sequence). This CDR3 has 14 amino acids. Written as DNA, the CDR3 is TGTGCCAGTCGATTGGGGGCCGAGGTCACTGAAGCTTTCTTT. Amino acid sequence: CASRLGAEVTEAFF.

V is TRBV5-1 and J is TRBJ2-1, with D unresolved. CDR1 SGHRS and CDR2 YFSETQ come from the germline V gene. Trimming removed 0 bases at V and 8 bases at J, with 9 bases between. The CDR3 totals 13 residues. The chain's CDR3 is CASSLETSDEQFF. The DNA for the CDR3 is TGCGCCAGCAGCTTGGAGACCAGTGATGAGCAGTTCTTC.